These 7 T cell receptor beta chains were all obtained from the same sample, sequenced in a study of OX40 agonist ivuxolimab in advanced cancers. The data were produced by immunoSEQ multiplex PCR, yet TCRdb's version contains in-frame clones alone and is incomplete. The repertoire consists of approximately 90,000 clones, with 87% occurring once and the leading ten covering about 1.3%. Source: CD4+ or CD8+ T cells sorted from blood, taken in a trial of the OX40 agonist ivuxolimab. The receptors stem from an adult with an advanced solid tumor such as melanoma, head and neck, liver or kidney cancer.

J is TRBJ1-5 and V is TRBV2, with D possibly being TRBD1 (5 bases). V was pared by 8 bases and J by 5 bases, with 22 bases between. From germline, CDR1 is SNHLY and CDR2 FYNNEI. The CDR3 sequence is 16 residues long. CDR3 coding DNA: TGTGCCAGCTCCCAAAACAGTCCGGGGGTTGATCAGCCCCAGCATTTT. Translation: CASSQNSPGVDQPQHF.

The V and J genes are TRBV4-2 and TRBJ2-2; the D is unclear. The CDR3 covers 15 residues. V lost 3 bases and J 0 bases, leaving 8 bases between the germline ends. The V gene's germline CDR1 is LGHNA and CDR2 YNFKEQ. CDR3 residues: CASSQTLTNTGELFF. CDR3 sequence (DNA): TGTGCCAGCAGCCAGACCCTAACGAACACCGGGGAGCTGTTTTTT.

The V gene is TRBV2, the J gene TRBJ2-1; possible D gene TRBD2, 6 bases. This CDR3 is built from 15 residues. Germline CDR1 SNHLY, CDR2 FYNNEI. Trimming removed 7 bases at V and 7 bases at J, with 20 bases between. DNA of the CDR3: TGTGCCAGCACCCTAGAGGAGGGCCAAGGGAATGAGCAGTTCTTC. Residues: CASTLEEGQGNEQFF. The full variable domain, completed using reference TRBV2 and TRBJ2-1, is EPEVTQTPSHQVTQMGQEVILRCVPISNHLYFYWYRQILGQKVEFLVSFYNNEISEKSEIFDDQFSVERPDGSNFTLKIRSTKLEDSAMYFCASTLEEGQGNEQFFGPGTRLTVL.

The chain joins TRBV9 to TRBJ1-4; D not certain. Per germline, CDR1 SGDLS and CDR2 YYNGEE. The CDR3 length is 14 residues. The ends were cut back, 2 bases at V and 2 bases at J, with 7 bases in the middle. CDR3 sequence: CASSVSSTNEKLFF. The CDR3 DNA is TGTGCCAGCAGCGTTTCCAGTACTAATGAAAAACTGTTTTTT. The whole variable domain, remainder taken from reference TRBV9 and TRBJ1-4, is DSGVTQTPKHLITATGQRVTLRCSPRSGDLSVYWYQQSLDQGLQFLIQYYNGEERAKGNILERFSAQQFPDLHSELNLSSLELGDSALYFCASSVSSTNEKLFFGSGTQLSVL.

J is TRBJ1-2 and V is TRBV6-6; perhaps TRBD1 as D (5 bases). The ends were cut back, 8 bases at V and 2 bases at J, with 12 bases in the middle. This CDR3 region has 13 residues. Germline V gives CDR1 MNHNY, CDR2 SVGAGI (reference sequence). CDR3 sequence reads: CASVPTANYGYTF. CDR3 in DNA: TGTGCCAGCGTCCCGACAGCGAACTATGGCTACACCTTC.

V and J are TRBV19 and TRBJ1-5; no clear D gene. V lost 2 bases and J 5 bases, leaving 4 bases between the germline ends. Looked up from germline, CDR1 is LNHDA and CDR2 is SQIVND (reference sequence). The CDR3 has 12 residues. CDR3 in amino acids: CASSIKYQPQHF. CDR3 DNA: TGTGCCAGTAGTATAAAGTATCAGCCCCAGCATTTT.

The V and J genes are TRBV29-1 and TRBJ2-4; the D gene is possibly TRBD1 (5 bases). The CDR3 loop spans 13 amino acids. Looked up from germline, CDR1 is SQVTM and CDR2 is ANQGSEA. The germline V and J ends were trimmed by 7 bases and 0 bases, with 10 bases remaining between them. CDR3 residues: CSGTDIAKNIQYF. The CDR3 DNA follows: TGCAGCGGGACGGACATAGCCAAAAACATTCAGTACTTC.